This T cell receptor (beta chain) was identified during a study of blood T cell repertoires in COVID-19. Study-level information: Some COVID-19 samples were acute and others convalescent; all came from the United States, Italy and Spain. From T cells, B-cell-depleted T cells, or PBMCs came the material, which was cDNA or gDNA.

As handled by the study authors: Reference gene primer amplification in the assay estimated nucleated cell counts. The data were produced by immunoSEQ multiplex PCR, yet TCRdb's version contains in-frame clones alone and is incomplete. The V and J calls and clone size come from that table; D and trimming were worked out from the DNA. Of under 85,000 clones listed, about nine tenths were seen once; the top ten hold approximately 17%. CDR3 length: 14 residues. Germline V gene data show CDR1 as SGHKS and CDR2 as YYEKEE (reference sequence). V was clipped by 2 bases and J by 6 bases, with 12 bases between them.

Sequencing was carried out using peripheral blood. The receptor comes from a man older than 75 in a cohort sampled during active COVID-19. The chain joins TRBV5-5 to TRBJ1-5; D remains unclear. Here the CDR3 reads CASSLSGKGQPQHF. CDR3 coding DNA: TGTGCCAGCAGCTTATCGGGAAAAGGTCAGCCCCAGCATTTT.